The 20 T cell receptor beta chains below come from one sample, sequenced in a study of T cell responses to AZD1222 COVID-19 vaccine. Assay: immunoSEQ multiplex PCR; the TCRdb copy retains only in-frame clones and omits some. This sample carries approximately 120,000 clones, around 87% of them seen once, and the ten largest clones take roughly 4.3%. The source was peripheral blood, collected 28 days after the second AZD1222 dose. The origin of the receptors is an adult who received the AZD1222 COVID-19 vaccine.

The chain has TRBV19 and TRBJ2-3; D not certain. CDR3 length: 14 residues. V lost 3 bases and J 4 bases, leaving 11 bases between the germline ends. Germline lookup yields CDR1 LNHDA and CDR2 SQIVND (reference sequence). CDR3 sequence: CASSIFGRSDTQYF. The DNA of the CDR3 is TGTGCCAGTAGTATCTTCGGGCGGTCAGATACGCAGTATTTT.

This clone was found a few times. The J gene is TRBJ2-1, the V gene TRBV10-3; 8 bases are a match to TRBD2. The CDR3 loop spans 13 amino acids. Germline V gene data show CDR1 as ENHRY and CDR2 as SYGVKD. The trim removed 7 bases at V and 7 bases at J, leaving 6 bases unmatched. The CDR3 region has the DNA TGTGCCATCAATTCCGTAGCGGGGAATGAGCAGTTCTTC. Its translation is CAINSVAGNEQFF.

The genes are TRBV19 and TRBJ1-1, with a possible D match to TRBD1 (5 bases). CDR3 size: 14 residues. Germline V gives CDR1 LNHDA, CDR2 SQIVND (reference sequence). The ends were cut back, 7 bases at V and 6 bases at J, with 18 bases in the middle. CDR3 loop: CASKNRYSFSEAFF. CDR3 nucleotide sequence: TGTGCCAGTAAAAACAGGTACTCTTTCTCTGAAGCTTTCTTT.

This chain joins TRBV7-3 and TRBJ2-5; possibly TRBD2 for D (6 bases). Germline CDR1 SGHTA, CDR2 FQGTGA. Deletions cut 5 bases from V and 3 bases from J, with 22 bases between. This CDR3 comprises 17 residues. This CDR3 reads CASSPGRTSQREETQYF. CDR3 nucleotides: TGTGCCAGCAGCCCAGGGAGAACTAGCCAACGGGAAGAGACCCAGTACTTC.

The genes are TRBV2 and TRBJ1-6; 8 bases are a match to TRBD1. V was pared by 11 bases and J by 6 bases, with 9 bases of the junction left unmatched. The CDR3 runs 14 residues. Germline CDR1 SNHLY, CDR2 FYNNEI. The CDR3 region is CAGQTGGFNSPLHF. CDR3 nucleotides: TGTGCCGGCCAAACAGGGGGATTTAATTCACCCCTCCACTTT.

The chain combines TRBV30 with TRBJ2-7, with D unclear. Per the germline V gene, CDR1 is GTSNPN and CDR2 is SVGIG (reference sequence). V was shortened by 0 bases and J by 7 bases, with 13 bases between the two germline ends. This CDR3 contains 13 residues. CDR3 nucleotides: TGTGCCTGGAGTGTAGGTATTCGACTTGAGCAGTACTTC. As protein: CAWSVGIRLEQYF.

This rearrangement joins TRBV13 to TRBJ1-2, with TRBD1 matching 7 bases. The germline CDR1 and CDR2 sequences are PRHDT and FYEKMQ (reference sequence). The V gene end was trimmed by 7 bases and the J gene end by 3 bases; junction bases not matched to a gene: 17. CDR3 size: 17 residues. CDR3 loop: CASTSNSWRGTDYGYTF. In DNA form, the CDR3 reads TGTGCCAGCACCTCAAACTCATGGCGAGGGACAGACTATGGCTACACCTTC.

This chain connects TRBV12-5 to TRBJ2-5; TRBD2 matches at 9 bases. CDR3 length: 16 amino acids. Germline-derived CDR1 and CDR2 are LGHNT and FRNRAP. V lost 0 bases to trimming and J lost 5 bases; unmatched junction nucleotides: 7. CDR3 DNA sequence: TGTGCTAGTGGTTTGGTAGGCGGGGGGGCCGGGGAGACCCAGTACTTC. It encodes CASGLVGGGAGETQYF.

The chain joins TRBV27 to TRBJ1-5; perhaps TRBD1 as D (6 bases). CDR1 and CDR2 from the germline V gene are MNHEY and SMNVEV (reference sequence). The CDR3 extends over 15 amino acids. V lost 5 bases and J lost 4, with 15 bases in between. CDR3 nucleotides: TGTGCCAGCAGTAATGGACAGCTTCTGAATCAGCCCCAGCATTTT. This gives the protein CASSNGQLLNQPQHF.

The gene calls are TRBV11-1 and TRBJ1-1; D not resolved. V shed 1 base and J shed 8 bases, with 11 bases lying between them. CDR3 size: 13 residues. In germline, CDR1 is SGHAT, CDR2 FQDESV (reference sequence). The DNA for the CDR3 is TGTGCCAGCAGCTTAGGTCAGGTTCCCGAAGCTTTCTTT. This gives the protein CASSLGQVPEAFF.

This clone was counted once. The chain links TRBV7-9 to TRBJ2-3; 9 bases align to TRBD2. The CDR3 covers 15 residues. The germline V gene encodes CDR1 SEHNR and CDR2 FQNEAQ (reference sequence). J was trimmed by 0 bases and V by 4 bases; bases with no gene match: 2. Here the CDR3 reads CASSSSGGSTDTQYF. The CDR3 DNA is TGTGCCAGCAGCTCAAGCGGGGGGAGCACAGATACGCAGTATTTT. The full variable domain, in which reference TRBV7-9 and TRBJ2-3 provide the parts outside the CDR3, is DTGVSQNPRHKITKRGQNVTFRCDPISEHNRLYWYRQTLGQGPEFLTYFQNEAQLEKSRLLSDRFSAERPKGSFSTLEIQRTEQGDSAMYLCASSSSGGSTDTQYFGPGTRLTVL.

This clone occurred many times. The chain uses TRBV10-1 and TRBJ2-5; D might be TRBD1 or TRBD2, each matching 5 bases. Germline CDR1 WNHNN, CDR2 SYGVQD (reference sequence). V shed 3 bases and J shed 4 bases, with 12 bases lying between them. The CDR3 has 14 amino acids. The CDR3 reads CASSEKGSLETQYF. Written as DNA, the CDR3 is TGCGCCAGCAGTGAAAAGGGGAGTTTAGAGACCCAGTACTTC.

The chain links TRBV5-5 to TRBJ1-6; D may be TRBD1 (5 bases). Trimming took off 4 bases at V and 4 bases at J, with 12 bases between the two ends. Germline CDR1 is SGHKS and CDR2 is YYEKEE (reference sequence). The CDR3 covers 15 residues. In DNA form, the CDR3 reads TGTGCCAGCAGCGGGGACTTTGCTTATAATTCACCCCTCCACTTT. It yields the protein CASSGDFAYNSPLHF.

The CDR3 coding sequence is TGTGCCAGCAGCCAACTAGCGGATGGGAATGAGCAGTTCTTC. It yields the protein CASSQLADGNEQFF. This chain connects TRBV5-4 to TRBJ2-1; 8 nucleotides align to TRBD2. The CDR3 consists of 14 residues. Trimming at V came to 4 bases and at J to 7 bases, leaving 7 bases not matched to a gene. The germline V gene has CDR1 SGHNT and CDR2 YYREEE (reference sequence).

The CDR3 here is CASSLHPLGTGRYEQYF. The CDR3, as DNA: TGTGCCAGCAGCCTCCACCCTTTGGGCACAGGGCGCTACGAGCAGTACTTC. This chain links TRBV7-9 with TRBJ2-7, with D maybe TRBD1 (6 bases). This CDR3 region has 17 residues. From germline, CDR1 is SEHNR and CDR2 FQNEAQ (reference sequence). Between the trimmed V and J ends, which lost 5 bases and 3 bases, there was a span of 23 bases.

J is TRBJ1-1 and V is TRBV6-4; perhaps TRBD1 as D (5 bases). Germline-derived CDR1 and CDR2 are MRHNA and SNTAGT. Trimming removed 6 bases from V and 3 bases from J, with 11 bases in between. This CDR3 comprises 13 residues. The DNA for the CDR3 is TGTGCCAGCAGGTCGACAGAATACACTGAAGCTTTCTTT. Translation: CASRSTEYTEAFF.

The gene calls are TRBV12-3 or TRBV12-4 and TRBJ2-7; D not certain. The CDR3 is 13 amino acids. V was cut by 7 bases and J by 5 bases, with 15 bases left in between. The CDR3 DNA reads TGTGCCAGCAACCACAGATATTCCAACGAGCAGTACTTC. Translated, it gives CASNHRYSNEQYF.

The gene calls are TRBV9 and TRBJ1-1; no clear D gene. Germline CDR1 SGDLS, CDR2 YYNGEE. Trimming shortened V by 0 bases and J by 0 bases, and 12 bases separated the two germline ends. The CDR3 consists of 16 residues. The CDR3 DNA is TGTGCCAGCAGCGTAGGAAAGGCAGGTTTGAACACTGAAGCTTTCTTT. Its translation: CASSVGKAGLNTEAFF.

V and J are TRBV13 and TRBJ2-1; D is undetermined. V lost 4 bases and J lost 9, with 16 bases in between. CDR3 size: 14 residues. Germline loops: CDR1 PRHDT, CDR2 FYEKMQ (reference sequence). This CDR3 reads CASSSFYMGSEQFF. The CDR3 DNA reads TGTGCCAGCAGCTCATTTTATATGGGTAGTGAGCAGTTCTTC.

The chain uses TRBV27 and TRBJ2-1, with 11 nucleotides matching TRBD2. CDR3 length: 15 amino acids. CDR1 MNHEY and CDR2 SMNVEV come from the germline V gene (reference sequence). The J segment lost 3 bases and the V segment lost 8 bases, leaving 6 bases of the junction unmatched. The CDR3 nucleotides are TGTGCCAGCTTAACTAGCGGGAGAGACTACAATGAGCAGTTCTTC. Protein sequence: CASLTSGRDYNEQFF.